Each of the 2 T cell receptor beta chains below was sequenced from the same sample in a study of PD-1 blockade in classical Hodgkin lymphoma. Some clones are missing from TCRdb's copy, which holds only in-frame ones; the method was immunoSEQ multiplex PCR. The sample holds about 32,000 clones, about 87% seen once. The time point: newly diagnosed, previously untreated cHL patient sample. From thawed PBMCs, CD4+ T cells were purified using magnetic negative selection. Source material: CD4+ T cells from blood. The receptors shown here come from a human donor with classical Hodgkin lymphoma.

This chain links TRBV5-1 with TRBJ1-4; D ambiguous. The CDR3 length is 14 residues. Germline V gene data show CDR1 as SGHRS and CDR2 as YFSETQ. V was shortened by 2 bases and J by 5 bases, with 10 bases between the two germline ends. This chain's CDR3 is CASSFQGPNEKLFF. The CDR3 coding sequence is TGCGCCAGCAGCTTCCAAGGCCCCAATGAAAAACTGTTTTTT.

The gene calls are TRBV5-4 and TRBJ2-1, with D perhaps TRBD2 (5 bases). The length of the CDR3 is 15 residues. The V gene's germline CDR1 is SGHNT and CDR2 YYREEE (reference sequence). V was shortened by 0 bases and J by 2 bases, with 9 bases between the two germline ends. DNA of the CDR3: TGTGCCAGCAGCTTGGACCAGCGGACCTACAATGAGCAGTTCTTC. Protein product: CASSLDQRTYNEQFF.